The source of this TCR beta chain is a study of cytomegalovirus exposure and HLA in healthy donors. Study at large: The same platform used for the 666 first-cohort repertoires was also used for the 100 to 150 validation repertoires, as a later analysis reported.

Note on this clone: What it recognizes is unknown.

Study-wide points: Cytomegalovirus-associated TCR beta chains were listed, numbering some 180. Accounts indicate the classifier identified cytomegalovirus status with strong specificity and sensitivity. According to a subsequent analysis, TCR clusters from the first cohort were inclined to appear together in the 100 to 150 validation repertoires.

Profiling relied on immunoSEQ multiplex PCR, and the TCRdb table lists in-frame clones only, not all of them. The table shows 35,000 to 55,000 clones, with 93% occurring only once. The TCR comes from a woman aged 18-29 years in good health and CMV-seronegative. The specimen was PBMCs.

Here the CDR3 reads CASARDGYRETQYF. For the CDR3, the DNA is TGTGCCAGTGCCCGCGACGGGTACAGGGAGACCCAGTACTTC. The chain combines TRBV19 with TRBJ2-5; D is perhaps TRBD1 (5 bases). CDR3 length equals 14 residues. Trimming stripped 8 bases from V and 5 bases from J, with 18 bases between. From germline, CDR1 is LNHDA and CDR2 SQIVND (reference sequence).